This is a list of T cell receptor beta chains from one sample in a study of T and B cells in COVID-19 patients. TCRdb redid the calling of the multiplex PCR reads with MiXCR, one entry per CDR3 protein. Of about 5,000 distinct CDR3 sequences in the sample, roughly 27% were seen once. The sample was blood. These receptors were taken from a human donor with active COVID-19. Both conserved end residues are part of each CDR3. D genes are given only for firm matches. The size of a clone is reported for some rows only, either as once, few or many, or as a class for expanded clones.

D	size	V	J	DNA	CDR3
-	medium-sized	TRBV12-3/TRBV12-4	TRBJ2-5	TGTGCCAGCAGTTTATGGGGACAAGAGACCCAGTACTTC	CASSLWGQETQYF
TRBD2	few	TRBV10-2	TRBJ2-7	TGCGCCAGCGACTCGGGACTAGCGGGGGGCTACGAGCAGTACTTC	CASDSGLAGGYEQYF
TRBD1	medium-sized	TRBV5-5	TRBJ1-2	TGTGCCAGCAGCGTACAGACAGGGGGCAACTATGGCTACACCTTC	CASSVQTGGNYGYTF
-	many	TRBV5-6	TRBJ2-7	TGTGCCAGCAGCTTGGCCCCCCGGTGGGAGGAGCAGTACTTC	CASSLAPRWEEQYF
TRBD1	-	TRBV6-9	TRBJ1-2	TGTGCCAGCAGTAACACAGGGGGCGGCTATGGCTACACCTTC	CASSNTGGGYGYTF
-	-	TRBV6-1	TRBJ2-2	TGTGCCAGCAGTGCAATCATCAACACCGGGGAGCTGTTTTTT	CASSAIINTGELFF
-	many	TRBV6-1	TRBJ1-2	TGTGCCAGCATATCGCGGGGAGGGCATGGCTACACCTTC	CASISRGGHGYTF
-	medium-sized	TRBV19	TRBJ1-5	TGTGCCAGTAGTCAAAACAGGTTTGGGTCCTATCAGCCCCAGCATTTT	CASSQNRFGSYQPQHF
-	medium-sized	TRBV6-5	TRBJ1-6	TGTGCCAGCAGTTACGGGGGAAGAGGGAATTCACCCCTCCACTTT	CASSYGGRGNSPLHF
-	medium-sized	TRBV19	TRBJ1-5	TGTGCCAGTAGTCCGGAAGGGGGGGGCAATCAGCCCCAGCATTTT	CASSPEGGGNQPQHF
TRBD2	few	TRBV11-2	TRBJ2-1	TGTGCCAGCAGCTTAGTAGGTAGCGGGGGGGCCTACAATGAGCAGTTCTTC	CASSLVGSGGAYNEQFF
-	-	TRBV5-1	TRBJ2-2	TGCGCCAGCAGCTGTTCGGGCAAGGGACGGACGAACACCGGGGAGCTGTTTTTT	CASSCSGKGRTNTGELFF
TRBD1	medium-sized	TRBV6-5	TRBJ1-6	TGTGCCAGCAGTCAACAGGGGATGGGGAATTCACCCCTCCACTTT	CASSQQGMGNSPLHF
TRBD2	-	TRBV6-1	TRBJ2-7	TGTGCCAGCAGAGTAGCGGGGGGTCATGAGCAGTACTTC	CASRVAGGHEQYF
-	-	TRBV28	TRBJ2-5	TGTGCCAGCAGTTCGTCGGGTCAGACCCAGTACTTC	CASSSSGQTQYF
-	few	TRBV24-1	TRBJ1-2	TGTGCCACCAGTGATTTCCAGGGAATCGGAGGCTACACCTTC	CATSDFQGIGGYTF
TRBD2	few	TRBV20-1	TRBJ2-3	TGCAGTGCTAGCCCCGGGAGGGCCACAGATACGCAGTATTTT	CSASPGRATDTQYF
TRBD1	medium-sized	TRBV5-6	TRBJ1-4	TGTGCCAGCAGCTCCGAACCGACAGGGGGGGATGAAAAACTGTTTTTT	CASSSEPTGGDEKLFF
TRBD1	few	TRBV7-2	TRBJ1-1	TGTGCCAGCAGCTATGCAGGGAGGGGGCAGACTGAAGCTTTCTTT	CASSYAGRGQTEAFF
-	many	TRBV5-6	TRBJ2-4	TGTGCCAGCAGCCGGGCAGGGTCCGGGAACATTCAGTACTTC	CASSRAGSGNIQYF
-	many	TRBV12-3/TRBV12-4	TRBJ2-5	TGTGCCAGCAGTTTAACGGAGACCCAGTACTTC	CASSLTETQYF
-	medium-sized	TRBV5-6	TRBJ1-2	TGTGCCAGTAGGTTCGGGGTCGATGGCTACACCTTC	CASRFGVDGYTF
TRBD1	many	TRBV7-6	TRBJ2-7	TGTGCCAGCAGCTTAGAGACAGGGCTCCTACGGGAGCAGTACTTC	CASSLETGLLREQYF
TRBD2	-	TRBV7-9	TRBJ2-1	TGTGCCAGCAGCTTAGGGCTAGCGGACGAGCAGTTCTTC	CASSLGLADEQFF
TRBD2	many	TRBV5-4	TRBJ2-2	TGTGCCAGCAGCTCGCTAGCGGGGGGGCCGAAGGCGAACACCGGGGAGCTGTTTTTT	CASSSLAGGPKANTGELFF
TRBD1	-	TRBV7-2	TRBJ2-5	TGTGCCAGCAGCTTACCGGGACAGGGAGAGACCCAGTACTTC	CASSLPGQGETQYF
-	-	TRBV7-9	TRBJ1-6	TGTGCCAGCAGCTTTGAGAGTTATTCACCCCTCCACTTT	CASSFESYSPLHF